This T cell receptor (beta chain) was profiled in a study of blood T cell repertoires in COVID-19. For the study at large: Samples representing acute and convalescent COVID-19 were sourced from the United States, Italy and Spain.

Here immunoSEQ multiplex PCR was the method, and the copy in TCRdb shows in-frame clones only, minus some. The table records 200,000 to 250,000 clones, approximately 91% of them present only once. This clone showed up just once. V lost 1 base and J lost 4, with 14 bases in between. This CDR3 has 16 residues. CDR1 and CDR2 (germline): SGHRS, YFSETQ. This sequence was found in a woman aged 60-70 years with acute or convalescent COVID-19. The sequenced material came from peripheral blood. This chain links TRBV5-1 with TRBJ2-2; D remains unclear. CDR3 amino acids: CASSLKEEQATGELFF. In nucleotides, the CDR3 is TGCGCCAGCAGCTTGAAGGAAGAGCAGGCCACCGGGGAGCTGTTTTTT.